These 21 T cell receptor beta chains were all obtained from the same sample, sequenced in a study of T-cell memory formation after mild COVID-19. TCRdb re-derived calls from the 5' RACE reads in MiXCR, one entry per CDR3 protein. This sample has just over 300,000 distinct CDR3 sequences, with approximately 19% found just once. The sample taken for sequencing was PBMCs or a T cell subset sorted from them (not recorded which). All receptors come from a man younger than 35 who had mild COVID-19 (a few samples of this study predate the infection). Cell type and time point are not known.

This clonotype was found many times. This chain connects TRBV5-1 to TRBJ2-7, with a tentative D call TRBD1 (6 bases). Germline values: CDR1 SGHRS, CDR2 YFSETQ. V was trimmed by 3 bases and J by 0 bases, leaving 10 bases between them. CDR3 length equals 14 residues. The CDR3 DNA follows: TGCGCCAGCAGCTCCCTAGGGGGCTCCTACGAGCAGTACTTC. It yields the protein CASSSLGGSYEQYF. Using reference TRBV5-1 and TRBJ2-7 for the parts outside the CDR3, the full variable domain is KAGVTQTPRYLIKTRGQQVTLSCSPISGHRSVSWYQQTPGQGLQFLFEYFSETQRNKGNFPGRFSGRQFSNSRSEMNVSTLELGDSALYLCASSSLGGSYEQYFGPGTRLTVT.

In DNA form, the CDR3 reads TGTGCCAGCAAAGGGGGCAGCAATCAGCCCCAGCATTTT. The encoded protein is CASKGGSNQPQHF. The gene calls are TRBV6-2 or TRBV6-3 and TRBJ1-5, with 7 bases aligning to TRBD1. Germline CDR1 MNHEY, CDR2 SVGEGT. CDR3 length equals 13 residues. The V gene end was trimmed by 7 bases and the J gene end by 1 base; junction bases not matched to a gene: 1.

The rearrangement uses TRBV2 and TRBJ2-2; D call uncertain. V was shortened by 6 bases and J by 7 bases, with 15 bases between the two germline ends. Germline loops: CDR1 SNHLY, CDR2 FYNNEI. This CDR3 has 14 amino acids. The CDR3 sequence is CASRDQWGIGELFF. The CDR3 coding sequence is TGTGCCAGCAGGGACCAGTGGGGTATCGGGGAGCTGTTTTTT.

The genes are TRBV29-1 and TRBJ1-1; D gene unclear. Trimming pared 3 bases from V and 0 bases from J, leaving 2 bases between. Germline values: CDR1 SQVTM, CDR2 ANQGSEA. This CDR3 is built from 11 residues. The CDR3 reads CSVEMNTEAFF. The CDR3 DNA sequence: TGCAGCGTTGAGATGAACACTGAAGCTTTCTTT.

This clonotype was counted many times. This chain connects TRBV7-2 to TRBJ2-3; tentatively, D is TRBD2 (6 bases). The CDR3 loop spans 12 amino acids. V lost 3 bases and J 8 bases, leaving 9 bases between the germline ends. Looked up from germline, CDR1 is SGHTA and CDR2 is FQGNSA. In DNA, the CDR3 is TGTGCCAGCAGCTTGGAGGGGCGTACGCAGTATTTT. Protein sequence: CASSLEGRTQYF.

The genes are TRBV2 and TRBJ2-3; 10 nucleotides agree with TRBD1. The germline gives CDR1 SNHLY, CDR2 FYNNEI. The CDR3 spans 13 residues. J lost 5 bases, V lost 11 bases, and 7 bases had no gene match. The CDR3 sequence: CAGQGGVGDTQYF. CDR3 coding DNA: TGTGCCGGACAGGGGGGGGTCGGAGATACGCAGTATTTT.

This clonotype has only a few counts. As DNA, the CDR3 is TGTGCCAGCAGCATGGGCTGGCGGGGAGTTCAAGAGACCCAGTACTTC. This sequence encodes CASSMGWRGVQETQYF. The V call is TRBV28, the J call TRBJ2-5, with D maybe TRBD2 (6 bases). The CDR3 contains 16 residues. The germline V gene encodes CDR1 MDHEN and CDR2 SYDVKM. Trimming stripped 6 bases from V and 2 bases from J, with 19 bases between.

The chain has TRBV18 and TRBJ2-7, with 7 bases aligning to TRBD1. J was trimmed by 2 bases and V by 6 bases; bases with no gene match: 10. Per the germline V gene, CDR1 is KGHSH and CDR2 is LQKENI. The CDR3 length is 15 residues. The CDR3 DNA follows: TGTGCCAGCTCGCACACAGGGGTTGGCCCCTACGAGCAGTACTTC. Translating it yields CASSHTGVGPYEQYF.

DNA for the CDR3: TGTGCCATCAGTGAACAACCGGGACAGGGAGCCCATGGCTACACCTTC. Translating it yields CAISEQPGQGAHGYTF. The chain recombines TRBV10-3 with TRBJ1-2; 9 bases agree with TRBD1. The CDR3 length is 16 residues. J lost 6 bases, V lost 3 bases, and 11 bases had no gene match. Looked up from germline, CDR1 is ENHRY and CDR2 is SYGVKD.

V is TRBV5-6 and J is TRBJ2-7; D unclear. CDR3 length: 11 residues. Trimming stripped 1 base from V and 7 bases from J, with 6 bases between. Per germline, CDR1 SGHDT and CDR2 YYEEEE. The CDR3 DNA sequence: TGTGCCAGCAGCTTGAACGGAGAGCAGTACGTC. Residues: CASSLNGEQYV.

The chain couples TRBV7-9 to TRBJ1-1; D possibly corresponds to TRBD1 (6 bases). The CDR3 spans 13 residues. V dropped 7 bases and J dropped 6 bases, with 15 bases sitting between them. Germline V lookup: CDR1 SEHNR, CDR2 FQNEAQ (reference sequence). The CDR3 protein is CASIPAWTAEAFF. The CDR3 nucleotides read TGTGCCAGCATTCCCGCCTGGACAGCTGAAGCTTTCTTT.

This rearrangement joins TRBV9 to TRBJ2-3, with TRBD1 matching over 10 bases. Germline V gene data show CDR1 as SGDLS and CDR2 as YYNGEE. The trim removed 4 bases at V and 1 base at J, leaving 9 bases unmatched. This CDR3 comprises 17 residues. The CDR3 reads CASSPYSGQGGTDTQYF. In DNA form, the CDR3 reads TGTGCCAGCAGCCCTTACTCCGGACAGGGGGGCACAGATACGCAGTATTTT.

This clonotype has more than one count but fewer than ten. The J gene is TRBJ2-7, the V gene TRBV6-2 or TRBV6-3; D may be TRBD1 or TRBD2 (6 bases each). This CDR3 has 13 amino acids. Germline V gene sequence: CDR1 MNHEY, CDR2 SVGEGT. Trimming took off 9 bases at V and 6 bases at J, with 18 bases between the two ends. The CDR3 region has the DNA TGTGCCAGTAGAAGACAGGAGGGTGGCGAGCAGTACTTC. It codes for CASRRQEGGEQYF.

There are a few counts of this clonotype. This chain links TRBV4-1 with TRBJ1-3; D not certain. The germline CDR1 and CDR2 sequences are MGHRA and YSYEKL. V lost 4 bases and J lost 1, with 11 bases in between. This CDR3 spans 15 amino acids. For the CDR3, the DNA is TGCGCCAGCAGCCGTCAGCCAACATCTGGAAACACCATATATTTT. Its protein is CASSRQPTSGNTIYF.

This clonotype was recorded a few times. The rearrangement joins TRBV4-3 to TRBJ1-2, with TRBD1 matching 7 bases. V lost 5 bases to trimming and J lost 1 base; unmatched junction nucleotides: 4. CDR1 and CDR2 from the germline V gene are LGHNA and YSLEER. The CDR3 contains 14 residues. CDR3 sequence (DNA): TGCGCCAGCAGCGAATACAGGGGTAACTATGGCTACACCTTC. Its protein product is CASSEYRGNYGYTF.

The chain employs TRBV6-5 and TRBJ2-5; D perhaps matches TRBD1 (5 bases). V shed 6 bases and J shed 0 bases, with 14 bases lying between them. Germline V gives CDR1 MNHEY, CDR2 SVGAGI. This CDR3 spans 15 amino acids. CDR3 sequence reads: CASRQGFAYQETQYF. CDR3 bases: TGTGCCAGCAGGCAGGGTTTCGCGTACCAAGAGACCCAGTACTTC.

The gene calls are TRBV6-6 and TRBJ1-1, with D unclear. The CDR3 is 13 residues long. Trimming pared 6 bases from V and 10 bases from J, leaving 18 bases between. Germline V gives CDR1 MNHNY, CDR2 SVGAGI (reference sequence). In nucleotides, the CDR3 is TGTGCCAGCAGACCGACCCGGGAAAAGGGAGCTTTCTTT. It codes for CASRPTREKGAFF.

The chain has TRBV30 and TRBJ1-6, with 9 bases matching TRBD1. The CDR3 covers 16 residues. The J segment lost 9 bases and the V segment lost 0 bases, leaving 9 bases of the junction unmatched. CDR1 and CDR2 from the germline V gene are GTSNPN and SVGIG (reference sequence). The CDR3 coding sequence is TGTGCCTGGAGTGTACTCCCAGGGACAGGGCCTTCACCCCTCCACTTT. This translates into CAWSVLPGTGPSPLHF. The entire variable domain, with the rest obtained from reference TRBV30 and TRBJ1-6, is as follows: SQTIHQWPATLVQPVGSPLSLECTVEGTSNPNLYWYRQAAGRGLQLLFYSVGIGQISSEVPQNLSASRPQDRQFILSSKKLLLSDSGFYLCAWSVLPGTGPSPLHFGNGTRLTVT.

J is TRBJ1-5 and V is TRBV19; D call uncertain. The CDR3 is made up of 12 amino acids. Germline CDR1 reads LNHDA; CDR2 reads SQIVND (reference sequence). The V gene lost 10 bases and the J gene lost 2 bases, with 9 bases spanning the gap. The CDR3 loop reads CATTPGNQPQHF. The CDR3 nucleotides read TGTGCCACCACCCCCGGCAATCAGCCCCAGCATTTT.

This clonotype was detected only a few times. The V gene is TRBV5-1, the J gene TRBJ2-7, with D perhaps matching TRBD2 (6 bases). V lost 0 bases and J 3 bases, leaving 13 bases between the germline ends. Germline V gene sequence: CDR1 SGHRS, CDR2 YFSETQ. This CDR3 spans 15 amino acids. CDR3 loop: CASSLEVTRFYEQYF. CDR3 bases: TGCGCCAGCAGCTTGGAGGTGACTAGGTTCTACGAGCAGTACTTC.

The CDR3 region is CASSQDPGRAGRSDEQFF. DNA for the CDR3: TGCGCCAGCAGCCAAGATCCGGGGAGAGCGGGGAGGTCCGATGAGCAGTTCTTC. The chain has TRBV4-1 and TRBJ2-1; 7 positions match TRBD2. This CDR3 has 18 amino acids. The junction had 16 bases not matched to a gene; V was cut back by 0 bases and J by 8 bases. Germline V CDR1 and CDR2: MGHRA, YSYEKL.